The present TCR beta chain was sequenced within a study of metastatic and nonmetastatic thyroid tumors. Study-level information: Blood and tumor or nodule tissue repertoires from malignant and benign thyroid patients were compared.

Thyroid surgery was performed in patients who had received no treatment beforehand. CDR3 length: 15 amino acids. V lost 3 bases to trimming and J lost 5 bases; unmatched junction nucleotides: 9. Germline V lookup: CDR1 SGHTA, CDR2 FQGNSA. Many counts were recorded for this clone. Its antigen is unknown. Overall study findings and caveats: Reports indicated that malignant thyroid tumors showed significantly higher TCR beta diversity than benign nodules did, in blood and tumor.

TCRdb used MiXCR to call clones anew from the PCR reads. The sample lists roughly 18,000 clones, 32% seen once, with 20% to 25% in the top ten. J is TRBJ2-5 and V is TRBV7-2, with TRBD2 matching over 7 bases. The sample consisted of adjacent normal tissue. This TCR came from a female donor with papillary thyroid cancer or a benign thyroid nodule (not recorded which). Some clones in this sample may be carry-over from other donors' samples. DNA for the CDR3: TGTGCCAGCAGCTTTGGGGGGGAGAGTATCGAGACCCAGTACTTC. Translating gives CASSFGGESIETQYF.